Below, 18 T cell receptor beta chains from the same sample are listed, as sequenced in a study of CD8+CD57+ T cells in acquired aplastic anemia. Patients sequenced had flow cytometry evidence of CD8+CD57+ cell expansion. Template material for TCR beta VDJ and CDR3 profiling consisted of genomic DNA. TCRdb itself ran the reads through MiXCR, one entry per CDR3 protein. The table lists some 170,000 distinct CDR3 sequences, around 48% of them singletons. Sequenced: sorted CD4+, CD8+, or CD8+CD57+ T cells (not recorded which) from PBMCs. All receptors come from a human donor with aplastic anemia.

This chain connects TRBV20-1 to TRBJ1-2; D perhaps matches TRBD1 (6 bases). V was trimmed by 3 bases and J by 6 bases, leaving 14 bases between them. From germline, CDR1 is DFQATT and CDR2 SNEGSKA (reference sequence). This CDR3 is built from 13 residues. CDR3 nucleotide sequence: TGCAGTGCTAGCGGAGGGGGTTCCGATGGCTACACCTTC. Its translation: CSASGGGSDGYTF.

The chain combines TRBV7-2 with TRBJ2-7; 9 positions match TRBD1. The CDR3 has 15 amino acids. After removal of 4 bases from V and 1 base from J, the junction contained 5 bases not matched to a gene. The germline V gene has CDR1 SGHTA and CDR2 FQGNSA. As DNA, the CDR3 is TGTGCCAGCAGCTCGCAGACAGGGGGTTCCTACGAGCAGTACTTC. Protein: CASSSQTGGSYEQYF.

Concerning this clonotype itself: Just one base apart from a much larger clone, this may be a read error. The rearrangement joins TRBV5-1 to TRBJ1-4; perhaps TRBD1 as D (5 bases). The V and J ends lost 4 bases and 4 bases respectively, with 17 bases between them. Per the germline V gene, CDR1 is SGHRS and CDR2 is YFSETQ. The CDR3 covers 16 residues. CDR3 sequence reads: CASSMGRGIGNEKLFF. The CDR3 DNA reads as TGCGCCAGCAGCATGGGACGGGGGATAGGTAATGAAAAACTGTTTTTT.

The chain links TRBV20-1 to TRBJ1-6; no clear D gene. Germline values: CDR1 DFQATT, CDR2 SNEGSKA (reference sequence). This CDR3 spans 16 amino acids. With 3 bases removed from V and 15 bases from J, the gap between germline ends came to 27 bases. DNA for the CDR3: TGCAGTGCTAGGGGTGGGCAGGCCACCCAAATTCAAGGCCTCCACTTT. It codes for CSARGGQATQIQGLHF.

This clonotype occurred many times. This rearrangement joins TRBV7-2 to TRBJ1-3; D is ambiguous. The CDR3 covers 13 residues. The V gene lost 6 bases and the J gene lost 4 bases, with 10 bases spanning the gap. CDR1 SGHTA and CDR2 FQGNSA come from the germline V gene. The CDR3 loop is CASRSFQGNTIYF. CDR3 coding DNA: TGTGCCAGCAGGTCTTTCCAGGGAAACACCATATATTTT.

The sample holds many counts of this clonotype. The chain's CDR3 is CASSFTAITNTEAFF. CDR3 nucleotide sequence: TGTGCCAGCAGCTTTACGGCCATTACGAACACTGAAGCTTTCTTT. The rearrangement joins TRBV7-2 to TRBJ1-1, with D unclear. The CDR3 loop spans 15 amino acids. V was clipped by 3 bases and J by 1 base, with 12 bases between them. Germline V gene lookup returns CDR1 SGHTA and CDR2 FQGNSA.

There are a few counts of this clonotype. This chain uses TRBV7-9 with TRBJ1-4; 7 bases are shared with TRBD1. V trimming: 9 bases; J trimming: 7 bases; junction bases outside the gene matches: 5. Germline values: CDR1 SEHNR, CDR2 FQNEAQ (reference sequence). The CDR3 covers 12 residues. The CDR3 spells CASGGGREKLFF. The CDR3 bases are TGTGCCAGTGGAGGGGGCCGTGAAAAACTGTTTTTT.

The chain joins TRBV4-1 to TRBJ2-7; no clear D gene. The V end lost 0 bases, the J end lost 7 bases, and 16 bases lay between the germline ends. There are 15 residues in the CDR3. Per the germline V gene, CDR1 is MGHRA and CDR2 is YSYEKL. The CDR3 sequence: CASSQEVLEVREQYF. The DNA for the CDR3 is TGCGCCAGCAGCCAAGAGGTATTAGAAGTAAGGGAGCAGTACTTC.

Regarding this clonotype: Given a much more abundant clone one base away, this may be a read error. The chain combines TRBV3-1 with TRBJ2-7, with D unclear. The CDR3 totals 16 residues. Trimming left V 4 bases short and J 7 bases short, with 23 bases between. CDR1 LGHDT and CDR2 YNNKEL come from the germline V gene (reference sequence). Written as DNA, the CDR3 is TGTGCCAGCAGCCCCACTTCGAGCGCAGAGGCGCGAGAGCAGTACTTC. Translated: CASSPTSSAEAREQYF.

About this clonotype: At one end, the junction sequence differs from germline, possibly due to a read error. The chain joins TRBV10-3 to TRBJ2-5; 7 bases are a match to TRBD2. CDR1 and CDR2 from the germline V gene are ENHRY and SYGVKD. The CDR3 consists of 14 residues. CDR3 region: CASSYRGDQETQYF. DNA of the CDR3: TGTGCCAGCAGTTATCGGGGGGACCAAGAGACCCAGTACTTC.

In its sample, this clonotype was seen many times. V and J are TRBV4-2 and TRBJ2-1; no reliable D call. The CDR3 runs 16 residues. Germline V lookup: CDR1 LGHNA, CDR2 YNFKEQ. V was cut by 4 bases and J by 0 bases, with 13 bases left in between. CDR3 residues: CASSPNPRSSYNEQFF. CDR3 nucleotides: TGTGCCAGCAGCCCCAACCCTCGAAGCTCCTACAATGAGCAGTTCTTC.

This clonotype appeared a few times. The V and J genes are TRBV15 and TRBJ2-5; the D gene is possibly TRBD1 (5 bases). The CDR3 extends over 15 amino acids. CDR1 and CDR2 from the germline V gene are LNHNV and YYDKDF (reference sequence). The ends were cut back, 1 base at V and 5 bases at J, with 14 bases in the middle. CDR3 sequence: CATSRGRDTLETQYF. The CDR3 bases are TGTGCCACCAGCAGAGGCAGGGATACTTTGGAGACCCAGTACTTC.

This clonotype was seen many times. The genes are TRBV5-8 and TRBJ2-3, with D hard to call. The germline gives CDR1 SGHTS, CDR2 YDEGEE. V lost 1 base, J lost 4 bases, and 4 bases lay in between. The CDR3 runs 12 residues. The CDR3, as DNA: TGTGCCAGCAGCTTGCCTGCAGATACGCAGTATTTT. This gives the protein CASSLPADTQYF.

The gene calls are TRBV9 and TRBJ2-1; 12 bases agree with TRBD2. This CDR3 has 18 amino acids. Germline V lookup: CDR1 SGDLS, CDR2 YYNGEE. Trimming at V came to 0 bases and at J to 6 bases, leaving 10 bases not matched to a gene. The CDR3 here is CASSVEMAGLAGFNEQFF. The CDR3 region has the DNA TGTGCCAGCAGCGTAGAGATGGCCGGACTAGCGGGGTTCAATGAGCAGTTCTTC.

Many counts were recorded for this clonotype. The chain uses TRBV11-2 and TRBJ2-7; TRBD2 is a possible D gene (6 bases). This CDR3 comprises 14 residues. The germline gives CDR1 SGHAT, CDR2 FQNNGV. The germline V and J ends were trimmed by 2 bases and 2 bases, with 10 bases remaining between them. The DNA of the CDR3 is TGTGCCAGCAGCTTACTCGGGAGACCCTACGAGCAGTACTTC. This encodes CASSLLGRPYEQYF.

This clonotype was seen ten or more times. J is TRBJ2-5 and V is TRBV6-2 or TRBV6-3; D possibly corresponds to TRBD2 (5 bases). In germline, CDR1 is MNHEY, CDR2 SVGEGT. V lost 6 bases and J 0 bases, leaving 20 bases between the germline ends. The CDR3 runs to 17 residues. The CDR3 DNA reads as TGTGCCAGCAGGCTCCCCCGCAGGAGGTCCCACCAAGAGACCCAGTACTTC. It translates to CASRLPRRRSHQETQYF.

The rearrangement joins TRBV29-1 to TRBJ1-1, with D maybe TRBD1 (6 bases). V lost 6 bases to trimming and J lost 4 bases, with 18 bases between them. The CDR3 contains 14 residues. Germline V gene data show CDR1 as SQVTM and CDR2 as ANQGSEA. CDR3 nucleotide sequence: TGCAGCGTGGATACTGCAGGGGTCCTCACTGAAGCTTTCTTT. Amino acids: CSVDTAGVLTEAFF.

V and J are TRBV7-2 and TRBJ2-6; D not certain. Trimming pared 5 bases from V and 1 base from J, leaving 6 bases between. Germline lookup yields CDR1 SGHTA and CDR2 FQGNSA. CDR3 size: 14 residues. CDR3 amino acids: CASSRESGANVLTF. DNA for the CDR3: TGTGCCAGCAGCCGCGAGTCTGGGGCCAACGTCCTGACTTTC.